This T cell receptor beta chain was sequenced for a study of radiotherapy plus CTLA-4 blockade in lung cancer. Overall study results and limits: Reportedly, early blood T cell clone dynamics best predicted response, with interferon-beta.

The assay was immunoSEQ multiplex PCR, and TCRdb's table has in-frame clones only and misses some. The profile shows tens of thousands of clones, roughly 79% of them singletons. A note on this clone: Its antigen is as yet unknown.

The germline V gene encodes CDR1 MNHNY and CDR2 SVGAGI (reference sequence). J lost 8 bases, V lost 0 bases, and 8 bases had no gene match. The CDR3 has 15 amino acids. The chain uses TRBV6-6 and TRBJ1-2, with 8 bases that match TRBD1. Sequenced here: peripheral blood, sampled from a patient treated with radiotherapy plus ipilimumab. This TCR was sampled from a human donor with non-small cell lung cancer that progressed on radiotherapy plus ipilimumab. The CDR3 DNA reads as TGTGCCAGCAGTTACTCGCTTATCGGACAGGGCGGCTACACCTTC. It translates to CASSYSLIGQGGYTF.